Shown below are 4 T cell receptor beta chains from a single sample sequenced in a study of blood T cell repertoires in COVID-19. Clones were read by immunoSEQ multiplex PCR, and TCRdb kept only the in-frame ones, dropping some. The repertoire holds about 270,000 clones, with approximately 81% as singletons. Material for sequencing was peripheral blood. These TCRs come from a young woman with acute or convalescent COVID-19.

The chain links TRBV25-1 to TRBJ2-5; 8 positions match TRBD2. CDR1 is MGHDK, CDR2 SYGVNS, per germline. The trim removed 5 bases at V and 1 base at J, leaving 6 bases unmatched. The CDR3 runs 15 residues. In DNA, the CDR3 is TGTGCCAGCAGTCCTAACCTAGCGGGCCAAGAGACCCAGTACTTC. Translated, it gives CASSPNLAGQETQYF.

CDR3 DNA sequence: TGTGCCAGCAGTTTAAGACAGTACAATGAGCAGTTCTTC. This sequence encodes CASSLRQYNEQFF. The chain is built from TRBV27 and TRBJ2-1, with a tentative D call TRBD1 (5 bases). The V end was cut by 2 bases, the J end by 4 bases, with 6 bases between. This CDR3 contains 13 residues. CDR1 is MNHEY and CDR2 is SMNVEV in the germline V gene (reference sequence).

The chain uses TRBV19 and TRBJ2-1; 7 bases fit TRBD2. The germline CDR1 and CDR2 sequences are LNHDA and SQIVND (reference sequence). V shed 9 bases, J shed 0 bases, and the junction held 8 bases outside the gene matches. The CDR3 has 15 residues. The CDR3 is CASQAGRSSYNEQFF. CDR3 in DNA: TGTGCCAGCCAGGCCGGGAGGTCCTCCTACAATGAGCAGTTCTTC. Combining the CDR3 with reference TRBV19 and TRBJ2-1 gives the whole variable domain DGGITQSPKYLFRKEGQNVTLSCEQNLNHDAMYWYRQDPGQGLRLIYYSQIVNDFQKGDIAEGYSVSREKKESFPLTVTSAQKNPTAFYLCASQAGRSSYNEQFFGPGTRLTVL.

The chain has TRBV30 and TRBJ1-6; 10 nucleotides align to TRBD1. V lost 3 bases, J lost 0 bases, and 8 bases stayed unmatched. Per germline, CDR1 GTSNPN and CDR2 SVGIG (reference sequence). The CDR3 spans 18 residues. The CDR3 here is CAWSIWGQGSSYNSPLHF. In DNA, the CDR3 is TGTGCCTGGAGCATCTGGGGACAGGGGAGCTCCTATAATTCACCCCTCCACTTT.